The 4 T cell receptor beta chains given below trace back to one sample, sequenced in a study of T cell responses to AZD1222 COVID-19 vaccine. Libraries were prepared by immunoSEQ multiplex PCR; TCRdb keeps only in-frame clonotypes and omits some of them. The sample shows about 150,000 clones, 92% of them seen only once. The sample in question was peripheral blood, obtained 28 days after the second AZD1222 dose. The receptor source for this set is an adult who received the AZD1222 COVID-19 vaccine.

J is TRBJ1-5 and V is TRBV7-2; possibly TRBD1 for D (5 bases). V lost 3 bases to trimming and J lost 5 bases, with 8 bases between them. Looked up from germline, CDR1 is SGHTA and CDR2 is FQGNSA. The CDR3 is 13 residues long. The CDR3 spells CASSFRVDQPQHF. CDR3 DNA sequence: TGTGCCAGCAGCTTCAGGGTAGATCAGCCCCAGCATTTT.

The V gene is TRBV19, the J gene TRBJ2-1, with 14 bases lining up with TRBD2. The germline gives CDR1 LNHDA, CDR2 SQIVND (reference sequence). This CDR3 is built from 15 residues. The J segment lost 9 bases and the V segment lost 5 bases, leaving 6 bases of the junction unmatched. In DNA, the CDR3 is TGTGCCAGTAGTCTGGGACTAGCGGGAGAGGGTGAGCAGTTCTTC. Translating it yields CASSLGLAGEGEQFF.

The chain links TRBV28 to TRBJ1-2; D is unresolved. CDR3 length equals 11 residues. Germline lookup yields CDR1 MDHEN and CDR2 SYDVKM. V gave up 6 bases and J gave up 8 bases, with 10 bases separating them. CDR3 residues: CASSTLAGYTF. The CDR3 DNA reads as TGTGCCAGCAGCACCCTTGCGGGCTACACCTTC.

DNA of the CDR3: TGTGCCATCAGTGGTGGACTAGCGGGAGGAACGTACGAGCAGTACTTC. Its protein is CAISGGLAGGTYEQYF. The chain combines TRBV10-3 with TRBJ2-7, with TRBD2 identical over 14 bases. V trimming: 4 bases; J trimming: 4 bases; junction bases outside the gene matches: 6. This CDR3 is 16 amino acids long. The germline V gene encodes CDR1 ENHRY and CDR2 SYGVKD.